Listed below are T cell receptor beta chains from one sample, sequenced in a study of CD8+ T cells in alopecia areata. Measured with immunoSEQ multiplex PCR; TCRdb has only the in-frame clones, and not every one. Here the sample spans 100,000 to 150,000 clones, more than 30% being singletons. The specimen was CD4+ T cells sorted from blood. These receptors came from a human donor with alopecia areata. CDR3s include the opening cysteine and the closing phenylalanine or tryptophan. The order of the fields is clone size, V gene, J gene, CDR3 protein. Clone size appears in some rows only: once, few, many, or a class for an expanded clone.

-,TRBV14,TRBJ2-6,CASSQDSGVSGANVLTF
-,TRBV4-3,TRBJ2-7,CASSYALGGFDEQYF
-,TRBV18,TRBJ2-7,CASSPGRNRYF
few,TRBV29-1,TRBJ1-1,CSVDRGFAEAFF
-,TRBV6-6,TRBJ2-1,CASSQDGPLHNEQFF
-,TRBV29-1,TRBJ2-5,CSVLPPEYQETQYF
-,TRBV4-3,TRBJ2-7,CASSQAGTGRNEQYF
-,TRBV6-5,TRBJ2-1,CASIRLGGNEQFF
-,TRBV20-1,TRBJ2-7,CSARGSYEQYF
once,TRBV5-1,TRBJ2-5,CASSSDSRETQYF
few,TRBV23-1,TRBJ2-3,CASSLTGTDTQYF
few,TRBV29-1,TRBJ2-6,CSARGTAASGANVLTF
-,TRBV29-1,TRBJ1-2,CSVATAGTYGYTF
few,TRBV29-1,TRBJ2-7,CSVGDYEQYF
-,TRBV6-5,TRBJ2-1,CASSTGTRNEQFF
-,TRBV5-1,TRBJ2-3,CASSPTGTSGTDTQYF